These 30 T cell receptor beta chains came from one sample sequenced in a study of blood T cell repertoires in COVID-19 (TCRdb year 2020). The method was the immunoSEQ multiplex PCR assay. The immuneACCESS repertoire file appears here via TCRdb, limited to in-frame rearrangements. These files lack a portion of the clones; in checked studies, under half of the deficit traces to unresolved V genes, and the cause of the others is not known. This sample has approximately 190,000 clones in its table, and about 80% of those were observed once. Of the sample, 6.9% is held by the ten largest clones. The sequenced sample consisted of peripheral blood. These receptors were obtained from a human donor with acute or convalescent COVID-19. The donor label of this sample is uncertain.

The chain combines TRBV5-6 with TRBJ1-2, with D tentatively TRBD1 (5 bases). The CDR3 has 12 amino acids. Trimming took 4 bases from V and 3 from J, leaving 7 bases between them. CDR1 is SGHDT, CDR2 YYEEEE, per germline. DNA of the CDR3: TGTGCCAGCAGCCGGGGGGACTATGGCTACACCTTC. It yields the protein CASSRGDYGYTF.

This clone has a count of ten or more. The rearrangement links TRBV13 to TRBJ2-7; 16 bases align to TRBD2. Germline trimming cut 4 bases from V and 7 bases from J; bases unmatched to any gene: 22. The length of the CDR3 is 21 residues. Looked up from germline, CDR1 is PRHDT and CDR2 is FYEKMQ (reference sequence). DNA for the CDR3: TGTGCCAGCAGCTCCGGGACTAGCGGGAGGGACCACTTACCACAGGTGAGGGAGCAGTACTTC. Protein sequence: CASSSGTSGRDHLPQVREQYF. Full variable domain (rest looked up from reference TRBV13 and TRBJ2-7): AAGVIQSPRHLIKEKRETATLKCYPIPRHDTVYWYQQGPGQDPQFLISFYEKMQSDKGSIPDRFSAQQFSDYHSELNMSSLELGDSALYFCASSSGTSGRDHLPQVREQYFGPGTRLTVT.

This clone was picked up one time. This chain uses TRBV10-2 with TRBJ1-4; D is perhaps TRBD1 (5 bases). CDR1 and CDR2 from the germline V gene are WSHSY and SAAADI. The CDR3 spans 16 residues. The V and J ends lost 0 bases and 7 bases respectively, with 15 bases between them. The CDR3 DNA sequence: TGCGCCAGCAGTGAGTCCCCCGGGGGTTGGGGTGAAAAACTGTTTTTT. Translation: CASSESPGGWGEKLFF.

V gene TRBV5-5 combines with J gene TRBJ2-7; 8 bases line up with TRBD1. Germline lookup yields CDR1 SGHKS and CDR2 YYEKEE (reference sequence). The junction had 16 bases not matched to a gene; V was cut back by 4 bases and J by 4 bases. This CDR3 is built from 17 residues. The CDR3 sequence: CASSPILGQGIGYEQYF. The CDR3 DNA sequence: TGTGCCAGCAGCCCCATCCTCGGACAGGGAATAGGATACGAGCAGTACTTC.

The chain uses TRBV9 and TRBJ2-3, with TRBD1 matching 10 bases. After removal of 2 bases from V and 3 bases from J, the junction contained 6 bases not matched to a gene. The CDR3 has 16 amino acids. From germline, CDR1 is SGDLS and CDR2 YYNGEE. The CDR3: CASSVGTGALTDTQYF. DNA for the CDR3: TGTGCCAGCAGCGTCGGGACAGGGGCGCTGACAGATACGCAGTATTTT. The whole variable domain, filled in from reference TRBV9 and TRBJ2-3, reads DSGVTQTPKHLITATGQRVTLRCSPRSGDLSVYWYQQSLDQGLQFLIQYYNGEERAKGNILERFSAQQFPDLHSELNLSSLELGDSALYFCASSVGTGALTDTQYFGPGTRLTVL.

V and J are TRBV19 and TRBJ1-2; D not resolved. The CDR3 consists of 14 residues. From germline, CDR1 is LNHDA and CDR2 SQIVND (reference sequence). The V gene lost 1 base and the J gene lost 4 bases, with 10 bases spanning the gap. The CDR3 coding sequence is TGTGCCAGTAGTATAGGAGGCAGTGTCTATGGCTACACCTTC. Translating gives CASSIGGSVYGYTF.

The chain carries TRBV7-8 and TRBJ1-5; D gene uncertain. The CDR3 spans 18 residues. V was cut by 5 bases and J by 2 bases, with 22 bases left in between. Germline CDR1 reads SGHVS; CDR2 reads FQNEAQ. The CDR3 nucleotides are TGTGCCAGCAGCCCTCGGGGTTCTTCGACTCTGGGCAATCAGCCCCAGCATTTT. The encoded protein is CASSPRGSSTLGNQPQHF.

The chain uses TRBV6-5 and TRBJ1-1, with TRBD1 identical over 8 bases. The length of the CDR3 is 15 residues. CDR1 is MNHEY, CDR2 SVGAGI, per germline. V shed 0 bases and J 1 base; nucleotides not matched to a gene: 1. The chain's CDR3 is CASSYSTGANTEAFF. In nucleotides, the CDR3 is TGTGCCAGCAGTTACTCGACAGGGGCGAACACTGAAGCTTTCTTT.

This chain joins TRBV4-2 and TRBJ2-3; D uncertain. Germline V gene sequence: CDR1 LGHNA, CDR2 YNFKEQ. Trimming stripped 6 bases from V and 2 bases from J, with 12 bases between. This CDR3 has 14 amino acids. The CDR3 reads CASRLGGFTDTQYF. Written as DNA, the CDR3 is TGTGCCAGCAGGCTCGGCGGCTTCACAGATACGCAGTATTTT.

The J gene is TRBJ1-2, the V gene TRBV21-1; the table's D call of TRBD1 was not tested on the DNA. TRBV21-1 corresponds to a pseudogene. This CDR3 comprises 16 residues. CDR3 sequence reads: CASSGGTGSYNYGYTF. The CDR3, as DNA: TGTGCCAGCAGCGGTGGGACAGGGTCATATAACTATGGCTACACCTTC.

V is TRBV5-1 and J is TRBJ2-5; D not certain. V lost 0 bases and J 4 bases, leaving 13 bases between the germline ends. Looked up from germline, CDR1 is SGHRS and CDR2 is YFSETQ. This CDR3 region has 15 residues. CDR3 sequence (DNA): TGCGCCAGCAGCTTGGTCCCAGTCCCAGGAGAGACCCAGTACTTC. Its translation: CASSLVPVPGETQYF.

The table lists this clone with a few counts. The V call is TRBV6-1, the J call TRBJ1-3; 7 nucleotides align to TRBD1. CDR1 is MNHNS and CDR2 is SASEGT in the germline V gene. This CDR3 spans 16 amino acids. With V trimmed by 3 bases and J by 0 bases, 5 bases remained unmatched. Written as DNA, the CDR3 is TGTGCCAGCAGTGAGGGACAGCTCCTCTCTGGAAACACCATATATTTT. Translation gives CASSEGQLLSGNTIYF.

CDR3 DNA: TGTGCCAGCGGAGGAATAACAGGGGTTGAAAAACTGTTTTTT. The encoded protein is CASGGITGVEKLFF. This rearrangement joins TRBV27 to TRBJ1-4, with 7 bases identical to TRBD1. The length of the CDR3 is 14 residues. Germline values: CDR1 MNHEY, CDR2 SMNVEV (reference sequence). V gave up 8 bases and J gave up 7 bases; unmatched junction bases: 10.

The chain is built from TRBV12-3 or TRBV12-4 and TRBJ2-7; no clear D. The V and J ends lost 4 bases and 2 bases respectively, with 6 bases between them. CDR3 length: 12 residues. CDR3 amino acids: CASSYQTYEQYF. CDR3 sequence (DNA): TGTGCCAGCAGTTACCAGACCTACGAGCAGTACTTC.

V usage is TRBV5-4 and J usage is TRBJ2-3; TRBD1 agrees at 10 bases. The ends lost 4 bases at V and 5 bases at J; junction bases unmatched: 7. The CDR3 length is 15 residues. CDR1 is SGHNT, CDR2 YYREEE, per germline (reference sequence). The chain's CDR3 is CASSIRDRGVDTQYF. CDR3 in DNA: TGTGCCAGCAGCATACGGGACAGGGGAGTAGATACGCAGTATTTT.

This chain links TRBV2 with TRBJ2-5, with D possibly TRBD1 on 5 matching bases. CDR1 SNHLY and CDR2 FYNNEI come from the germline V gene. This CDR3 contains 12 residues. The ends were cut back, 6 bases at V and 4 bases at J, with 9 bases in the middle. CDR3 loop: CASRGQGETQYF. As DNA, the CDR3 is TGTGCCAGCAGAGGGCAGGGAGAGACCCAGTACTTC.

The CDR3 DNA reads as TGTGCCAGCAGCTTAGCCCGGGACAGGTTTACTTTCTTT. Its translation is CASSLARDRFTFF. This chain uses TRBV7-9 with TRBJ1-1, with TRBD1 matching over 8 bases. CDR3 length: 13 amino acids. The ends lost 0 bases at V and 12 bases at J; junction bases unmatched: 6. Looked up from germline, CDR1 is SEHNR and CDR2 is FQNEAQ (reference sequence).

This clone has only a few counts. J is TRBJ2-7 and V is TRBV3-1 (or the pseudogene TRBV3-2); 7 bases map to TRBD1. Germline values: CDR1 LGHDT, CDR2 YNNKEL (reference sequence). The CDR3 is made up of 15 amino acids. The J segment lost 2 bases and the V segment lost 0 bases, leaving 4 bases of the junction unmatched. The CDR3 loop is CASSQDPGTAYEQYF. In DNA form, the CDR3 reads TGTGCCAGCAGCCAAGACCCCGGGACAGCCTACGAGCAGTACTTC.

This clone was counted a few times. The rearrangement joins TRBV5-6 to TRBJ1-2, with D perhaps matching TRBD1 (6 bases). V lost 0 bases and J 6 bases, leaving 15 bases between the germline ends. The CDR3 is 15 residues long. Germline CDR1 reads SGHDT; CDR2 reads YYEEEE. The CDR3 bases are TGTGCCAGCAGCTTGGATGGGCGGACAGACCATGGCTACACCTTC. As protein: CASSLDGRTDHGYTF.

This rearrangement joins TRBV5-1 to TRBJ2-7, with 8 bases matching TRBD1. The germline V gene has CDR1 SGHRS and CDR2 YFSETQ. This CDR3 is 16 amino acids long. V lost 3 bases, J lost 4 bases, and 12 bases stayed unmatched. The CDR3 is CASSSGQGSGLYEQYF. DNA for the CDR3: TGCGCCAGCAGCTCCGGACAGGGATCGGGCCTATACGAGCAGTACTTC.

V usage is TRBV5-8 and J usage is TRBJ2-3; D not certain. V was shortened by 0 bases and J by 3 bases, with 5 bases between the two germline ends. The length of the CDR3 is 13 residues. CDR1 and CDR2 from the germline V gene are SGHTS and YDEGEE. The CDR3 bases are TGTGCCAGCAGCTTGGTGAGAACAGATACGCAGTATTTT. Residues: CASSLVRTDTQYF.

The V gene is TRBV2, the J gene TRBJ1-4; 9 bases line up with TRBD1. This CDR3 spans 14 amino acids. Germline lookup yields CDR1 SNHLY and CDR2 FYNNEI. The V segment lost 6 bases and the J segment 5 bases; nucleotides outside the gene matches: 4. CDR3 loop: CASSQDRGNEKLFF. In DNA form, the CDR3 reads TGTGCCAGCAGCCAGGACAGGGGAAATGAAAAACTGTTTTTT.

The DNA of the CDR3 is TGTGCCAGCAGCCCTGCACAGGGAGAGTACGAGCAGTACTTC. Translation: CASSPAQGEYEQYF. J is TRBJ2-7 and V is TRBV4-2, with D perhaps TRBD1 (6 bases). The V gene lost 4 bases and the J gene lost 4 bases, with 14 bases spanning the gap. The germline V gene encodes CDR1 LGHNA and CDR2 YNFKEQ. This CDR3 comprises 14 residues.

There are a few counts of this clone. The chain has TRBV29-1 and TRBJ2-7; unclear D gene. Trimming removed 4 bases from V and 3 bases from J, with 7 bases in between. Germline values: CDR1 SQVTM, CDR2 ANQGSEA. The CDR3 is 11 residues long. Here the CDR3 reads CSVATDYEQYF. The DNA of the CDR3 is TGCAGCGTTGCTACAGACTACGAGCAGTACTTC.

This sequence joins TRBV28 and TRBJ1-5; 7 nucleotides line up with TRBD1. CDR1 and CDR2 from the germline V gene are MDHEN and SYDVKM. J gave up 1 base and V 7 bases, and 7 bases lay outside the gene matches. This CDR3 is built from 15 residues. The CDR3 coding sequence is TGTGCCAGCAAGACCGGGACAGCGAGCAATCAGCCCCAGCATTTT. Protein: CASKTGTASNQPQHF.

This clone was detected once. This sequence joins TRBV7-2 and TRBJ2-5, with TRBD2 matching 14 bases. V shed 5 bases and J 4 bases; nucleotides not matched to a gene: 12. Germline V CDR1 and CDR2: SGHTA, FQGNSA. CDR3 size: 18 residues. The CDR3 protein is CASSPTGTSGRGRETQYF. The CDR3 DNA sequence: TGTGCCAGCAGCCCGACCGGGACTAGCGGGAGAGGGAGAGAGACCCAGTACTTC. The entire variable domain, with the rest obtained from reference TRBV7-2 and TRBJ2-5, is as follows: GAGVSQSPSNKVTEKGKDVELRCDPISGHTALYWYRQSLGQGLEFLIYFQGNSAPDKSGLPSDRFSAERTGGSVSTLTIQRTQQEDSAVYLCASSPTGTSGRGRETQYFGPGTRLLVL.

The chain combines TRBV28 with TRBJ2-5, with D possibly being TRBD2 (5 bases). V lost 8 bases to trimming and J lost 3 bases, with 10 bases between them. The CDR3 is 12 residues long. CDR1 is MDHEN, CDR2 SYDVKM, per germline. The CDR3 here is CASGAAKETQYF. The CDR3 bases are TGTGCCAGCGGAGCGGCTAAAGAGACCCAGTACTTC.

The rearrangement links TRBV25-1 to TRBJ1-1, with D maybe TRBD1 (6 bases). CDR1 is MGHDK, CDR2 SYGVNS, per germline. This CDR3 has 15 residues. Trimming cost V 5 bases and J 1 base, with 14 bases left between them. CDR3 nucleotides: TGTGCCAGCAGTAGGCAGGGGTATAAGAACACTGAAGCTTTCTTT. Encoded protein: CASSRQGYKNTEAFF.

The V gene is TRBV27, the J gene TRBJ1-1; no definite D call. Germline assignment: CDR1 MNHEY and CDR2 SMNVEV (reference sequence). This CDR3 region has 14 residues. The germline V and J ends were trimmed by 1 base and 2 bases, with 8 bases remaining between them. The CDR3 DNA is TGTGCCAGCAGTTTATTTGTCTCCAACACTGAAGCTTTCTTT. This sequence encodes CASSLFVSNTEAFF.

The chain joins TRBV28 to TRBJ1-4; D possibly corresponds to TRBD1 (6 bases). The CDR3 consists of 14 residues. Germline V lookup: CDR1 MDHEN, CDR2 SYDVKM. V gave up 5 bases and J gave up 8 bases, with 15 bases separating them. CDR3 DNA sequence: TGTGCCAGCAGTCTCACAGGGTCGAACGAAAAACTGTTTTTT. Translating it yields CASSLTGSNEKLFF.